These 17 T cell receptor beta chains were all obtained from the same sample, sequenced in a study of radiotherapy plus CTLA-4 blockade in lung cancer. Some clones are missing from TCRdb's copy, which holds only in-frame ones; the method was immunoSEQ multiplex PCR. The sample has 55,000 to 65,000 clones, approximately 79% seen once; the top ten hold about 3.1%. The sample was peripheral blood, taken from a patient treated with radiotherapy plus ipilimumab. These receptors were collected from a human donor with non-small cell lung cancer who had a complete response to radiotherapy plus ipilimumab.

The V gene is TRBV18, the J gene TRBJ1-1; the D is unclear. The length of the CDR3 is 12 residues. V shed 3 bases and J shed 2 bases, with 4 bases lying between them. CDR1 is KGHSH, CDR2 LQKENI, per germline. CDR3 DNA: TGTGCCAGCTCACCTAGAAACACTGAAGCTTTCTTT. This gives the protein CASSPRNTEAFF.

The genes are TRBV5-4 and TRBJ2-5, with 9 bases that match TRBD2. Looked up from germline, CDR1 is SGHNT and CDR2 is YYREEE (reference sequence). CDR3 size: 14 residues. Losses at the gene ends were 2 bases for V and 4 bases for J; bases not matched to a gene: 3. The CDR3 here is CASSFSGRGETQYF. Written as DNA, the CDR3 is TGTGCCAGCAGCTTTAGCGGGAGAGGAGAGACCCAGTACTTC.

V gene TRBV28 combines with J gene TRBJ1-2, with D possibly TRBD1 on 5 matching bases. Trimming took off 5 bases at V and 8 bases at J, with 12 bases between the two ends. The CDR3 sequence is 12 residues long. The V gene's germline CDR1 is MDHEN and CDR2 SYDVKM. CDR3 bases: TGTGCCAGCAGTGAACTGGGACTGGGCTACACCTTC. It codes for CASSELGLGYTF.

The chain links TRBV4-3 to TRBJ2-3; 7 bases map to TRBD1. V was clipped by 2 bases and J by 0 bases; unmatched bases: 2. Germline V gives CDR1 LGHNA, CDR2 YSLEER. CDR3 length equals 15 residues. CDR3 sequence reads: CASSQRTGSTDTQYF. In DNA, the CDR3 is TGCGCCAGCAGCCAAAGGACAGGAAGCACAGATACGCAGTATTTT.

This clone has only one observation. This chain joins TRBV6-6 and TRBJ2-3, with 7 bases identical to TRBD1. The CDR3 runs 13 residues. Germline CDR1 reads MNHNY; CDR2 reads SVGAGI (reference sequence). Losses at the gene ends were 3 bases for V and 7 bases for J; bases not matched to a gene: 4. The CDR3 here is CASSYTDRNTQYF. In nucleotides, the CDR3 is TGTGCCAGCAGTTATACGGACAGGAATACGCAGTATTTT.

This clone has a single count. For the CDR3, the DNA is TGTGCCAGCAGTGAATTCCACAACAATCAGCCCCAGCATTTT. Amino acid sequence: CASSEFHNNQPQHF. The chain couples TRBV6-1 to TRBJ1-5; no reliable D call. The CDR3 spans 14 residues. Germline loops: CDR1 MNHNS, CDR2 SASEGT. Trimming removed 2 bases from V and 3 bases from J, with 8 bases in between.

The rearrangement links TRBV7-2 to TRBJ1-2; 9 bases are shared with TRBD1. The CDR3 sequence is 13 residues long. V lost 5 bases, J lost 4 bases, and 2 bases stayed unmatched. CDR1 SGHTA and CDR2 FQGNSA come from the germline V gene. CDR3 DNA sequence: TGTGCCAGCAGCCCGACAGGGGGCTATGGCTACACCTTC. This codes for CASSPTGGYGYTF. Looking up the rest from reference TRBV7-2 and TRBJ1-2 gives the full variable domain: GAGVSQSPSNKVTEKGKDVELRCDPISGHTALYWYRQSLGQGLEFLIYFQGNSAPDKSGLPSDRFSAERTGGSVSTLTIQRTQQEDSAVYLCASSPTGGYGYTFGSGTRLTVV.

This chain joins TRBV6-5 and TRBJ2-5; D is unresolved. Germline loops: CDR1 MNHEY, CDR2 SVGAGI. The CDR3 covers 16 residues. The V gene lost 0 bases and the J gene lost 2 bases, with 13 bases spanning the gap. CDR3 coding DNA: TGTGCCAGCAGTTACTCGCTGGCTAGTCAACAAGAGACCCAGTACTTC. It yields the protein CASSYSLASQQETQYF.

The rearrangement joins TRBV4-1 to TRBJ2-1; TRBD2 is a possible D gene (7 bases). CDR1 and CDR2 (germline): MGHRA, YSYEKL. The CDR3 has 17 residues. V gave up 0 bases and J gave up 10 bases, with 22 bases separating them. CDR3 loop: CASSQEIVGGPRGEQFF. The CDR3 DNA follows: TGCGCCAGCAGCCAAGAAATCGTGGGAGGGCCGAGGGGGGAGCAGTTCTTC.

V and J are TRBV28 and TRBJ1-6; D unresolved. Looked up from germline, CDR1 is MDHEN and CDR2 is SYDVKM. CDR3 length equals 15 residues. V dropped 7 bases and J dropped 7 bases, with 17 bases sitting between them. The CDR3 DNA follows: TGTGCCAGCATTGGGGAGGGAACGGGGAATTCACCCCTCCACTTT. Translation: CASIGEGTGNSPLHF.

The CDR3 bases are TGTGCCAGCAGTTACCCGACAGAGTCTAACTATGGCTACACCTTC. Amino acids: CASSYPTESNYGYTF. V is TRBV6-6 and J is TRBJ1-2, with TRBD1 as a possible D gene (5 bases). Germline-derived CDR1 and CDR2 are MNHNY and SVGAGI (reference sequence). Trimming removed 2 bases from V and 0 bases from J, with 10 bases in between. The CDR3 length is 15 residues.

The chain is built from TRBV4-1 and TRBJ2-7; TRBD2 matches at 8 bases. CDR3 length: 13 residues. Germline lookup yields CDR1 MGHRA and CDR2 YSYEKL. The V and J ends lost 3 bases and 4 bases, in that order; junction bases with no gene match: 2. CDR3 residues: CASSHTSGYEQYF. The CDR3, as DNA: TGCGCCAGCAGCCACACTAGCGGATACGAGCAGTACTTC.

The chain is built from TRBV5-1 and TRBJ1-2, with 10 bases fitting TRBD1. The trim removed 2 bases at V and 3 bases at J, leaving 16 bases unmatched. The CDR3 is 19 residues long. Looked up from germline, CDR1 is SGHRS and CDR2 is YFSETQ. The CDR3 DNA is TGCGCCAGCAGCTTTCAACGACAGGGGGCACGCCGCTCCGACTATGGCTACACCTTC. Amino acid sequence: CASSFQRQGARRSDYGYTF.

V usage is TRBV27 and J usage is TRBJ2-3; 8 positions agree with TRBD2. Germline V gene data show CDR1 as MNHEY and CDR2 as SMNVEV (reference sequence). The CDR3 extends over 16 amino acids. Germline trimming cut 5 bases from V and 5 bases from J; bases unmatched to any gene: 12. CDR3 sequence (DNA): TGTGCCAGCAGTAAAGGACTAGCCGGGCAGGAAGATACGCAGTATTTT. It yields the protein CASSKGLAGQEDTQYF.

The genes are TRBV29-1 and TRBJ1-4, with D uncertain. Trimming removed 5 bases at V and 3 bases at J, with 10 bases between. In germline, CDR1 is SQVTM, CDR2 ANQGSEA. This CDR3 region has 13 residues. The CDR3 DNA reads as TGCAGCGTTCTCGGGGAGGCTAATGAAAAACTGTTTTTT. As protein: CSVLGEANEKLFF.

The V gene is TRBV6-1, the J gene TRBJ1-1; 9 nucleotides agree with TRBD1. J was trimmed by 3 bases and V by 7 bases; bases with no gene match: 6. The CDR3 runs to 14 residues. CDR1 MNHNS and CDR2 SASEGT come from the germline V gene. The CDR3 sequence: CASITGGRDTEAFF. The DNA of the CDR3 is TGTGCCAGCATCACAGGGGGCCGGGACACTGAAGCTTTCTTT.

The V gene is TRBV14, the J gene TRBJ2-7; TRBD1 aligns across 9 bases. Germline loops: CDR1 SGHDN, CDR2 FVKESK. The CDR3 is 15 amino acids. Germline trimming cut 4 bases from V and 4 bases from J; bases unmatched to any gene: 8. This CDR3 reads CASSPLGQGKYEQYF. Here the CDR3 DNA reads TGTGCCAGCAGCCCCTTGGGACAGGGAAAATACGAGCAGTACTTC.